Listed below are T cell receptor beta chains from one sample, sequenced in a study of shared clonotypes between healthy human individuals. Sequenced by immunoSEQ multiplex PCR; TCRdb stores in-frame clones only, minus some. The profile shows about 820,000 clones, 80% to 95% of them singletons. The sequenced sample consisted of naive CD8+ T cells sorted from blood. The receptor source for this set is a man aged 25 to 40 in good health. Both conserved end residues are part of each CDR3.

V gene	J gene	CDR3 protein
TRBV7-8	TRBJ2-1	CASSLESGGSSYNEQFF
TRBV5-1	TRBJ2-5	CASSLVGETQYF
TRBV11-2	TRBJ2-2	CASSLRTGGHTGELFF
TRBV5-1	TRBJ2-1	CASSHPHLTKRDNEQFF
TRBV15	TRBJ1-2	CATSRDRTGALNYGYTF
TRBV4-1	TRBJ2-7	CASSQVPPSTSLGLYEQYF
TRBV7-9	TRBJ1-1	CASSLQNTEAFF
TRBV7-9	TRBJ1-5	CASSLEGGPQHF
TRBV2	TRBJ1-5	CASSEVRDVNQPQHF
TRBV5-5	TRBJ2-7	CASSSSETGLHEQYF
TRBV19	TRBJ2-7	CASKGQGAPYEQYF
TRBV13	TRBJ2-7	CASSLTPGQGHEQYF
TRBV27	TRBJ1-4	CASSLFLRGGGGNEKLFF
TRBV6-1	TRBJ2-3	CASSPTKEFENTQYF
TRBV7-9	TRBJ2-7	CASSFSSEQYF
TRBV10-3	TRBJ1-1	CAISGGTEAFF
TRBV15	TRBJ2-2	CATSSLNTGELFF
TRBV21-1	TRBJ2-1	CASSPRTTSGNSEQFF